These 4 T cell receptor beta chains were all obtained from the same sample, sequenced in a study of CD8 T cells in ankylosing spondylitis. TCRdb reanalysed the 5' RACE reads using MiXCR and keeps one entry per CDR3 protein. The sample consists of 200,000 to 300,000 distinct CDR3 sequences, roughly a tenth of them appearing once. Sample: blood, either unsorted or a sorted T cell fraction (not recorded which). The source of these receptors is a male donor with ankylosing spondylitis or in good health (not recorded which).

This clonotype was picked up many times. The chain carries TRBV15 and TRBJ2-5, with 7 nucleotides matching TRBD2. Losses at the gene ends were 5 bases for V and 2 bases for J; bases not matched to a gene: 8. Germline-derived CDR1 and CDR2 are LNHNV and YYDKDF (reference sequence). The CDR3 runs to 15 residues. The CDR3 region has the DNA TGTGCCACCAGCGACCGGGACTACCTACAAGAGACCCAGTACTTC. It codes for CATSDRDYLQETQYF.

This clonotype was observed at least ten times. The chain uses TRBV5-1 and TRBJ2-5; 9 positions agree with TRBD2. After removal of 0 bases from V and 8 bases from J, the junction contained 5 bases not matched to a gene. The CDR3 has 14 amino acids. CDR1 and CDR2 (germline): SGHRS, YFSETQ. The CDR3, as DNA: TGCGCCAGCAGCTTGGATCCAGCGGGGGGAACCCAGTACTTC. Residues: CASSLDPAGGTQYF.

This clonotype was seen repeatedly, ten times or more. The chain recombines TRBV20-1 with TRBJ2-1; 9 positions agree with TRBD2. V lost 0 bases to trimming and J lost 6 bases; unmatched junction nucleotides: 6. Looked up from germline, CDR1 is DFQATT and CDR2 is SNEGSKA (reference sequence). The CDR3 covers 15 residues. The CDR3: CSARELSGGPNEQFF. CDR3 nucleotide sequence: TGCAGTGCTAGAGAGTTGAGCGGGGGGCCCAATGAGCAGTTCTTC.

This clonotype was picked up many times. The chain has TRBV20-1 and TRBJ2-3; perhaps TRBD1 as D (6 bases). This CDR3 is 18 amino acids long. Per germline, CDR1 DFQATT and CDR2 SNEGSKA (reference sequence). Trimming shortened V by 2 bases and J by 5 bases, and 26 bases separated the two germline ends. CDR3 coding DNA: TGCAGTGCTAGAACTGCCGGACAGTCAATTCGGGTTGAAGATACGCAGTATTTT. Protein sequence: CSARTAGQSIRVEDTQYF.